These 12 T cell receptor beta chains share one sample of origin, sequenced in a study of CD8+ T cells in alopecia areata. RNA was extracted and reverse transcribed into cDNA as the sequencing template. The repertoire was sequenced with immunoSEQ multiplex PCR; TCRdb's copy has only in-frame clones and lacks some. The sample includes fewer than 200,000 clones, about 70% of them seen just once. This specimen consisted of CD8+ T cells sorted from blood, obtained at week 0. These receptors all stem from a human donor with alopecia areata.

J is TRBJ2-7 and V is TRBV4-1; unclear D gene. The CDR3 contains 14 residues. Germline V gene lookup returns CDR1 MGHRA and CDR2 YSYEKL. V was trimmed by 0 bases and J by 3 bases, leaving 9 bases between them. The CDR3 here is CASSQDGVLYEQYF. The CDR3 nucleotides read TGCGCCAGCAGCCAAGATGGCGTTCTCTACGAGCAGTACTTC.

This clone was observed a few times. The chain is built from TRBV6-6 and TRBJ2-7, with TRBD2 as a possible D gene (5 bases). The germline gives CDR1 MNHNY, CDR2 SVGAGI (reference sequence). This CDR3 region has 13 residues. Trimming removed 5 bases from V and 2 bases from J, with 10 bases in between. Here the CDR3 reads CASSNGMTYEQYF. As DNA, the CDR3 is TGTGCCAGCAGTAACGGGATGACCTACGAGCAGTACTTC.

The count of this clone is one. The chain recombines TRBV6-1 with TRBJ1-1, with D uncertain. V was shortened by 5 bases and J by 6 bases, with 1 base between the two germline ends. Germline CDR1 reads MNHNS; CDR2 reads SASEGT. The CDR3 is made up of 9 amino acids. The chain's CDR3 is CASSPEAFF. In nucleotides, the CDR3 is TGTGCCAGCAGTCCTGAAGCTTTCTTT.

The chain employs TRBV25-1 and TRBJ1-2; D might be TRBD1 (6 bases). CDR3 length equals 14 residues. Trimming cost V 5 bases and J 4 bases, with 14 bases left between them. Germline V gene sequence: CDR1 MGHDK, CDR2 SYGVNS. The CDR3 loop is CASSMRQAGYGYTF. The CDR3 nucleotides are TGTGCCAGCAGTATGCGACAGGCTGGCTATGGCTACACCTTC.

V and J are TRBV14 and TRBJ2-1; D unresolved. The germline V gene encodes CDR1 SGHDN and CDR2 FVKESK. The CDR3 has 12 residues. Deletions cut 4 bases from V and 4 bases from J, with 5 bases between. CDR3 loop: CASSLHYNEQFF. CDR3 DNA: TGTGCCAGCAGCCTCCATTACAATGAGCAGTTCTTC. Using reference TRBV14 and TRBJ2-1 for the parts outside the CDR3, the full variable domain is EAGVTQFPSHSVIEKGQTVTLRCDPISGHDNLYWYRRVMGKEIKFLLHFVKESKQDESGMPNNRFLAERTGGTYSTLKVQPAELEDSGVYFCASSLHYNEQFFGPGTRLTVL.

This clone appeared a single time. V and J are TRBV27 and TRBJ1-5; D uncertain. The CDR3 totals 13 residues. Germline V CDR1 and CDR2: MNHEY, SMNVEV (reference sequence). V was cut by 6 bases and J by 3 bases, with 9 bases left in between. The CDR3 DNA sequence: TGTGCCAGCAGGCCAGGAGTCAATCAGCCCCAGCATTTT. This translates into CASRPGVNQPQHF.

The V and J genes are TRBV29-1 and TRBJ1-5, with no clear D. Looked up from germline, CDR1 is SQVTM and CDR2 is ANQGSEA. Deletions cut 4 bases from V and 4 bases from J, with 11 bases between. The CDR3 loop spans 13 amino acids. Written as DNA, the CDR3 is TGCAGCGTTGGAGACGGGCAGAATCAGCCCCAGCATTTT. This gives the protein CSVGDGQNQPQHF.

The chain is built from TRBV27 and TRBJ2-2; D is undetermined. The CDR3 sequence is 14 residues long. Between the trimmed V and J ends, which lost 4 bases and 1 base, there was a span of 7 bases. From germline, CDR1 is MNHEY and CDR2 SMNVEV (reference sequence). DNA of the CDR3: TGTGCCAGCAGTTGGGGTGGGAACACCGGGGAGCTGTTTTTT. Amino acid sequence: CASSWGGNTGELFF.

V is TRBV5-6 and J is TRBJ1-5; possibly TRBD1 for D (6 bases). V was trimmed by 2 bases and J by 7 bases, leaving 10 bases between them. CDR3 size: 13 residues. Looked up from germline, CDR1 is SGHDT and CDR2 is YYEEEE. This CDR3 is CASSLGGVQPQHF. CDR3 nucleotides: TGTGCCAGCAGCTTAGGGGGTGTCCAGCCCCAGCATTTT.

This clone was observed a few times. The CDR3 is CASSPGLAGVLSYEQYF. For the CDR3, the DNA is TGCGCCAGCAGCCCGGGACTAGCGGGGGTCCTTTCCTACGAGCAGTACTTC. The chain uses TRBV4-1 and TRBJ2-7, with TRBD2 identical over 14 bases. Germline V gene lookup returns CDR1 MGHRA and CDR2 YSYEKL. The CDR3 runs 17 residues. J was trimmed by 1 base and V by 4 bases; bases with no gene match: 6.

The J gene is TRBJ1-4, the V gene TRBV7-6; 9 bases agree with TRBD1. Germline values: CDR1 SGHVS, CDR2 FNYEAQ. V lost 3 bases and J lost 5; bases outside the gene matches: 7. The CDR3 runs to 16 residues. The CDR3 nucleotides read TGTGCCAGCAGCTTGGGTTCGGGACAGGGAAATGAAAAACTGTTTTTT. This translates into CASSLGSGQGNEKLFF.

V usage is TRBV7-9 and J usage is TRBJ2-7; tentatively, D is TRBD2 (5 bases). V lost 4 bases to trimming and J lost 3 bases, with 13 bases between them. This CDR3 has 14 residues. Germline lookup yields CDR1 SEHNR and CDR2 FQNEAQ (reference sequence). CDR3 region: CASSSRTAYYEQYF. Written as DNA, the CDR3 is TGTGCCAGCAGCTCCCGGACTGCTTACTACGAGCAGTACTTC.